These T cell receptor beta chains were read from a single sample in a study of blood T cell repertoires in COVID-19. Measured with immunoSEQ multiplex PCR; TCRdb has only the in-frame clones, and not every one. Among approximately 76,000 clones, roughly nine tenths were seen once, and the ten largest hold under 20%. Sequencing was carried out using peripheral blood. The receptors were sampled from a man older than 75 in a cohort sampled during active COVID-19. The conserved cysteine and the conserved F or W are not part of the CDR3 here. A D gene is named only where the DNA matches it firmly.

d_call: TRBD2
j_call: TRBJ2-3
v_call: TRBV3-1/TRBV3-2
cdr3_aa: ASSPLWEGTDTQY

d_call: -
j_call: TRBJ1-4
v_call: TRBV4-3
cdr3_aa: ASSQATGSNEKLF

d_call: TRBD1
j_call: TRBJ1-6
v_call: TRBV10-3
cdr3_aa: AISDPDRDHNSPLH

d_call: -
j_call: TRBJ2-3
v_call: TRBV21-1
cdr3_aa: ASSKDTGDRDTQY

d_call: -
j_call: TRBJ2-1
v_call: TRBV2
cdr3_aa: ASRRGGAYNEQF

d_call: TRBD1
j_call: TRBJ1-4
v_call: TRBV28
cdr3_aa: ASSFTGGGNEKLF

d_call: -
j_call: TRBJ1-1
v_call: TRBV7-9
cdr3_aa: ASSLDSLTEAF

d_call: TRBD1
j_call: TRBJ1-5
v_call: TRBV2
cdr3_aa: ASRDRANQPQH

d_call: TRBD2
j_call: TRBJ2-7
v_call: TRBV7-9
cdr3_aa: ASSFGLAGAYEQY

d_call: -
j_call: TRBJ2-7
v_call: TRBV27
cdr3_aa: ASSLGRDYEQY

d_call: -
j_call: TRBJ2-7
v_call: TRBV12-5
cdr3_aa: ASRIIPGTEQY

d_call: TRBD2
j_call: TRBJ2-4
v_call: TRBV18
cdr3_aa: ASSFLGLAGTVAKNIQY

d_call: -
j_call: TRBJ1-4
v_call: TRBV18
cdr3_aa: ASSPRTVVDEKLF

d_call: TRBD1
j_call: TRBJ2-7
v_call: TRBV4-3
cdr3_aa: ASSQDYTGQGEYEQY

d_call: TRBD2
j_call: TRBJ2-5
v_call: TRBV9
cdr3_aa: ASSPTSGGYRLETQY

d_call: -
j_call: TRBJ2-7
v_call: TRBV7-2
cdr3_aa: ASSLVEGVGEQY

d_call: -
j_call: TRBJ2-5
v_call: TRBV18
cdr3_aa: ASSEGFQETQY

d_call: TRBD2
j_call: TRBJ2-3
v_call: TRBV11-2
cdr3_aa: ASSFGLAGPDTQY

d_call: TRBD1
j_call: TRBJ1-1
v_call: TRBV10-3
cdr3_aa: AISRQGTTEAF

d_call: -
j_call: TRBJ2-1
v_call: TRBV9
cdr3_aa: ASSVAVLNEQF

d_call: TRBD2
j_call: TRBJ2-7
v_call: TRBV7-9
cdr3_aa: ASSYGLAGDEQY

d_call: -
j_call: TRBJ1-5
v_call: TRBV7-9
cdr3_aa: ASSYSDQPQH

d_call: TRBD1
j_call: TRBJ1-2
v_call: TRBV6-1
cdr3_aa: ASSDNRGVDYGYT

d_call: TRBD1
j_call: TRBJ1-4
v_call: TRBV4-2
cdr3_aa: ASSQAPDRGQAKLF

d_call: -
j_call: TRBJ2-7
v_call: TRBV5-1
cdr3_aa: ASSPKNGYEQY

d_call: TRBD1
j_call: TRBJ1-4
v_call: TRBV19
cdr3_aa: ASSGQGARINEKLF

d_call: TRBD1
j_call: TRBJ1-6
v_call: TRBV9
cdr3_aa: ASSVAQGTNSPLH

d_call: -
j_call: TRBJ1-1
v_call: TRBV18
cdr3_aa: ASWGEGGSTEAF